These 25 T cell receptor beta chains were sequenced from one sample in a study of T-cell reconstitution after alpha-beta-depleted transplantation in children. Unique molecular identifiers were used in preparing the TCRbeta library. TCRdb reanalysed the PCR reads using MiXCR and keeps one entry per CDR3 protein. The sample yields hundreds of thousands of distinct CDR3 sequences, 10% to 15% seen once. The input for sequencing was PBMCs, mostly from graft donor cells, taken 360 days after TCRalphabeta/CD19-depleted stem cell transplant. The receptors stem from a male patient younger than 18 who had a stem cell transplant for acute myeloid leukemia, so the T cells may come from the graft donor.

The V and J genes are TRBV7-2 and TRBJ2-3, with TRBD2 matching over 8 bases. Trimming took 1 base from V and 4 from J; bases not matched to a gene: 7. The CDR3 length is 16 residues. Germline CDR1 is SGHTA and CDR2 is FQGNSA. CDR3: CASSLVWTSPADTQYF. The CDR3 DNA reads TGTGCCAGCAGCTTAGTTTGGACTAGCCCAGCAGATACGCAGTATTTT.

This clonotype was picked up many times. The chain recombines TRBV5-1 with TRBJ2-1, with D possibly TRBD1 on 6 matching bases. This CDR3 region has 16 residues. Germline CDR1 is SGHRS and CDR2 is YFSETQ. Trimming removed 4 bases from V and 0 bases from J, with 14 bases in between. As DNA, the CDR3 is TGCGCCAGCAGCCAGGGGCTCCTCAGCTCCTACAATGAGCAGTTCTTC. It is translated as CASSQGLLSSYNEQFF.

This clonotype was seen a few times. This chain links TRBV6-2 or TRBV6-3 with TRBJ2-2; possible D gene TRBD2, 6 bases. V lost 0 bases and J 6 bases, leaving 11 bases between the germline ends. CDR1 is MNHEY, CDR2 SVGEGT, per germline. There are 15 residues in the CDR3. CDR3 sequence reads: CASSYSRGAPGELFF. The CDR3 nucleotides read TGTGCCAGCAGTTACTCGCGGGGCGCCCCCGGGGAGCTGTTTTTT.

In DNA form, the CDR3 reads TGCAGTGCTAGAGCCCCGGGACAGGGGAACACCGGGGAGCTGTTTTTT. Its protein is CSARAPGQGNTGELFF. The J gene is TRBJ2-2, the V gene TRBV20-1, with 9 bases fitting TRBD1. The V gene end was trimmed by 1 base and the J gene end by 1 base; junction bases not matched to a gene: 4. CDR3 length equals 16 residues. CDR1 and CDR2 (germline): DFQATT, SNEGSKA (reference sequence).

This clonotype was recorded a few times. The chain joins TRBV4-3 to TRBJ1-2; D is undetermined. The CDR3 spans 14 residues. The V end was cut by 0 bases, the J end by 9 bases, with 14 bases between. The germline V gene encodes CDR1 LGHNA and CDR2 YSLEER. The chain's CDR3 is CASSQDSRRESYTF. Written as DNA, the CDR3 is TGCGCCAGCAGCCAAGACTCGCGTAGAGAGAGCTACACCTTC.

This rearrangement joins TRBV7-2 to TRBJ2-7, with 7 bases identical to TRBD2. Per germline, CDR1 SGHTA and CDR2 FQGNSA. V was clipped by 4 bases and J by 4 bases; unmatched bases: 10. CDR3 size: 15 residues. CDR3 region: CASSWGWLAVYEQYF. The CDR3 nucleotides read TGTGCCAGCAGCTGGGGGTGGCTAGCGGTATACGAGCAGTACTTC.

The chain employs TRBV28 and TRBJ1-5; D is unresolved. V dropped 2 bases and J dropped 3 bases, with 8 bases sitting between them. The germline V gene encodes CDR1 MDHEN and CDR2 SYDVKM. This CDR3 has 14 residues. CDR3 amino acids: CASSLIGNNQPQHF. The CDR3 coding sequence is TGTGCCAGCAGTTTAATAGGGAACAATCAGCCCCAGCATTTT.

This clonotype was observed a handful of times. V is TRBV28 and J is TRBJ2-5; tentatively, D is TRBD1 or TRBD2 (5 bases each). In germline, CDR1 is MDHEN, CDR2 SYDVKM. The CDR3 length is 15 residues. V was clipped by 3 bases and J by 1 base, with 12 bases between them. CDR3 loop: CASSFGTGAQETQYF. CDR3 bases: TGTGCCAGCAGTTTCGGAACCGGGGCCCAAGAGACCCAGTACTTC.

In this sample, this clonotype turned up many times. CDR3 amino acids: CASRDSGGSYEQYF. CDR3 nucleotide sequence: TGTGCCAGCAGAGACTCAGGGGGCTCCTACGAGCAGTACTTC. The rearrangement uses TRBV28 and TRBJ2-7, with 7 bases lining up with TRBD1. The junction had 5 bases not matched to a gene; V was cut back by 6 bases and J by 0 bases. This CDR3 is 14 amino acids long. Germline CDR1 and CDR2: MDHEN and SYDVKM.

The chain has TRBV2 and TRBJ1-4; D gene uncertain. CDR1 is SNHLY and CDR2 is FYNNEI in the germline V gene. V lost 8 bases and J lost 7, with 8 bases in between. The CDR3 sequence is 11 residues long. CDR3 sequence: CASRRREKLFF. The DNA for the CDR3 is TGTGCCAGCCGTCGGCGTGAAAAACTGTTTTTT.

This clonotype occurred a few times. The V and J genes are TRBV7-2 and TRBJ2-7; possible D gene TRBD2, 5 bases. Germline V lookup: CDR1 SGHTA, CDR2 FQGNSA. With 1 base removed from V and 2 bases from J, the gap between germline ends came to 9 bases. The CDR3 sequence is 14 residues long. The CDR3 is CASSLDGGTYEQYF. In DNA form, the CDR3 reads TGTGCCAGCAGCTTAGATGGAGGCACCTACGAGCAGTACTTC.

This clonotype occurred a few times. V and J are TRBV6-1 and TRBJ2-7, with 8 bases lining up with TRBD2. With 5 bases clipped from V and 5 bases from J, the junction kept 11 bases outside the gene matches. This CDR3 contains 15 residues. The germline CDR1 and CDR2 sequences are MNHNS and SASEGT. Here the CDR3 DNA reads TGTGCCAGCAGTCTTTCCGGGACTAGAAAAGACGAGCAGTACTTC. It codes for CASSLSGTRKDEQYF.

The rearrangement uses TRBV30 and TRBJ2-7; tentative D call: TRBD1 (5 bases). CDR3 size: 15 residues. CDR1 and CDR2 (germline): GTSNPN, SVGIG (reference sequence). Trimming left V 4 bases short and J 5 bases short, with 21 bases between. CDR3 residues: CAWTRVGQGRHEQYF. DNA of the CDR3: TGTGCCTGGACGCGAGTAGGCCAGGGTAGACACGAGCAGTACTTC.

This clonotype was found a few times. The gene calls are TRBV18 and TRBJ1-1; no clear D. Germline V gives CDR1 KGHSH, CDR2 LQKENI. The CDR3 totals 13 residues. V dropped 3 bases and J dropped 4 bases, with 9 bases sitting between them. The CDR3 is CASSPEVGTEAFF. Written as DNA, the CDR3 is TGTGCCAGCTCACCGGAGGTTGGCACTGAAGCTTTCTTT.

The chain couples TRBV2 to TRBJ2-6, with D possibly being TRBD1 (6 bases). This CDR3 is built from 16 residues. The germline V and J ends were trimmed by 10 bases and 1 base, with 17 bases remaining between them. The germline CDR1 and CDR2 sequences are SNHLY and FYNNEI. The CDR3: CAILGQRISGANVLTF. CDR3 bases: TGTGCCATCTTAGGACAGAGAATTTCTGGGGCCAACGTCCTGACTTTC.

This clonotype was picked up many times. The rearrangement links TRBV20-1 to TRBJ2-5; unclear D gene. Per germline, CDR1 DFQATT and CDR2 SNEGSKA (reference sequence). The V gene lost 7 bases and the J gene lost 1 base, with 7 bases spanning the gap. The CDR3 contains 11 residues. CDR3 bases: TGCAGTGGACACATCCAAGAGACCCAGTACTTC. Translation gives CSGHIQETQYF.

The chain combines TRBV9 with TRBJ2-2; 7 bases map to TRBD1. CDR3 length equals 15 residues. CDR1 SGDLS and CDR2 YYNGEE come from the germline V gene. V lost 7 bases and J lost 5; bases outside the gene matches: 11. The CDR3 reads CASAPQGYRTGELFF. DNA for the CDR3: TGTGCCAGCGCGCCACAGGGGTATAGGACCGGGGAGCTGTTTTTT.

The chain has TRBV6-2 or TRBV6-3 and TRBJ2-7; the D call may be TRBD1 or TRBD2 (6 bases each). The length of the CDR3 is 13 residues. Trimming took off 8 bases at V and 0 bases at J, with 11 bases between the two ends. The germline CDR1 and CDR2 sequences are MNHEY and SVGEGT. CDR3 DNA sequence: TGTGCCAGCGGGGGGACATTCTCCTACGAGCAGTACTTC. This codes for CASGGTFSYEQYF.

This clonotype showed up just a few times. The chain couples TRBV4-3 to TRBJ2-7; D is perhaps TRBD1 or TRBD2 (6 bases each). Per the germline V gene, CDR1 is LGHNA and CDR2 is YSLEER. This CDR3 has 15 amino acids. Trimming pared 0 bases from V and 7 bases from J, leaving 16 bases between. CDR3 residues: CASSQDRMGGREQYF. The CDR3 bases are TGCGCCAGCAGCCAAGACCGAATGGGGGGCCGAGAGCAGTACTTC.

CDR3 DNA sequence: TGCAGTGCTAGAGATGAGAGCCGGGATAAGCCCTACGAGCAGTACTTC. Its protein product is CSARDESRDKPYEQYF. The genes are TRBV20-1 and TRBJ2-7; perhaps TRBD2 as D (5 bases). Trimming shortened V by 0 bases and J by 2 bases, and 17 bases separated the two germline ends. Germline V gene lookup returns CDR1 DFQATT and CDR2 SNEGSKA (reference sequence). CDR3 length equals 16 residues.

This sequence joins TRBV27 and TRBJ2-7, with 11 positions matching TRBD2. Germline V gene sequence: CDR1 MNHEY, CDR2 SMNVEV (reference sequence). The V and J ends lost 7 bases and 2 bases, in that order; junction bases with no gene match: 4. CDR3 length equals 14 residues. CDR3 amino acids: CASKLTSGTYEQYF. The CDR3 region has the DNA TGTGCCAGCAAACTGACTAGCGGGACCTACGAGCAGTACTTC.

The chain recombines TRBV4-2 with TRBJ2-5; 15 nucleotides align to TRBD2. The CDR3 consists of 23 residues. V shed 2 bases and J 2 bases; nucleotides not matched to a gene: 21. Germline CDR1 and CDR2: LGHNA and YNFKEQ. Here the CDR3 reads CASSQHRAFGLAGGPELQETQYF. CDR3 DNA: TGTGCCAGCAGCCAACATCGGGCTTTTGGACTAGCGGGAGGGCCGGAGCTTCAAGAGACCCAGTACTTC.

This clonotype was detected ten times or more. This rearrangement joins TRBV25-1 to TRBJ2-1; no firm D call. The CDR3 spans 14 residues. Germline values: CDR1 MGHDK, CDR2 SYGVNS. The ends were cut back, 8 bases at V and 2 bases at J, with 13 bases in the middle. CDR3 residues: CASGSRRTYNEQFF. CDR3 sequence (DNA): TGTGCCAGCGGGTCCAGGCGGACCTACAATGAGCAGTTCTTC.

This clonotype was recorded only once. The chain employs TRBV20-1 and TRBJ2-4; perhaps D is TRBD1 or TRBD2 (5 bases each). CDR3 size: 15 residues. Per germline, CDR1 DFQATT and CDR2 SNEGSKA (reference sequence). The germline V and J ends were trimmed by 6 bases and 1 base, with 16 bases remaining between them. CDR3 coding DNA: TGCAGTGCACCGGGACCCCGAAGGGCCAAAAACATTCAGTACTTC. Translation gives CSAPGPRRAKNIQYF.

This clonotype appeared many times. The CDR3: CASSLVADSTYEQYF. The CDR3 bases are TGTGCCAGCAGTTTAGTAGCGGACAGCACCTACGAGCAGTACTTC. This chain uses TRBV12-3 or TRBV12-4 with TRBJ2-7, with D tentatively TRBD1 or TRBD2 (6 bases each). CDR3 length: 15 residues. Trimming cost V 1 base and J 2 bases, with 12 bases left between them.